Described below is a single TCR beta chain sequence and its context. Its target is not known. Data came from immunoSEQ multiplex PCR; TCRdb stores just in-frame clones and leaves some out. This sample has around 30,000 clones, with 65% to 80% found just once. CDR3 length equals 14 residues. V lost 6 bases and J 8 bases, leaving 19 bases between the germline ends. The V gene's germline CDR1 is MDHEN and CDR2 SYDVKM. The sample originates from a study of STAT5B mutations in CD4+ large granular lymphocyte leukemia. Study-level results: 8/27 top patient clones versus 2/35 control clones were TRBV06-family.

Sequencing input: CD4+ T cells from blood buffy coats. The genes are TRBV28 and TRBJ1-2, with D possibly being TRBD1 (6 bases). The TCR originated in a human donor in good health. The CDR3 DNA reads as TGTGCCAGCAGATTGTTGGGGGCTCGGTGGGGCTACACCTTC. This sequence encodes CASRLLGARWGYTF.